This T cell receptor beta chain was captured by sequencing in a study of a mutant IDH1 vaccine in newly diagnosed glioma. Study as a whole: Vaccines began 4-6 weeks after radiotherapy alone, or with temozolomide cycles. Those enrolled had earlier been treated with radiotherapy, temozolomide, or both, mostly both.

CDR1 and CDR2 from the germline V gene are SEHNR and FQNEAQ (reference sequence). CDR3 length equals 14 residues. With V trimmed by 5 bases and J by 5 bases, 7 bases remained unmatched. This clone was recorded only once. Antigen specificity is unknown. Regarding time point: week 23, last vaccination. The vaccine gave 300 ug of a 20-mer mutant IDH1 peptide subcutaneously per dose. The astrocytomas were IDH1-mutant, ATRX-negative, and WHO grade 3 or 4. TCRdb keeps only in-frame clones here, not all; method: immunoSEQ multiplex PCR. The table records around 29,000 clones, roughly 80% of them present only once.

The receptor's source is a woman aged 18-29 years with glioma. Source: PBMCs, taken from a glioma patient whose treatment included an IDH1 peptide vaccine. The rearrangement uses TRBV7-9 and TRBJ1-1, with 8 bases that match TRBD1. CDR3 loop: CASSKTGGRTEAFF. The CDR3, as DNA: TGTGCCAGCAGCAAAACAGGGGGGCGGACTGAAGCTTTCTTT.